A selection of T cell receptor beta chains follows, all from one sample in a study of cytomegalovirus exposure and HLA in healthy donors. Assay: immunoSEQ multiplex PCR; the TCRdb copy retains only in-frame clones and omits some. This sample carries about 330,000 clones, 70% to 90% of them seen once, and the ten largest clones take 0.75% to 0.85%. Material for sequencing was PBMCs. The receptor source for this set is a woman between 18 and 29 years old in good health and CMV-seronegative. Both conserved end residues are part of each CDR3. D genes are given only for firm matches.

d_call cdr3_length j_call v_call cdr3_aa cdr3_nt
TRBD2 16 TRBJ2-7 TRBV5-4 CASSLGVAGGPYEQYF TGTGCCAGCAGCTTGGGGGTAGCGGGAGGTCCCTACGAGCAGTACTTC
TRBD2 16 TRBJ2-3 TRBV4-3 CASSQDLLASTDTQYF TGCGCCAGCAGCCAAGACTTACTAGCGAGCACAGATACGCAGTATTTT
TRBD1 14 TRBJ2-1 TRBV7-6 CASSLGQRDNEQFF TGTGCCAGCAGCTTGGGACAGAGAGACAATGAGCAGTTCTTC
TRBD2 13 TRBJ2-1 TRBV7-3 CASSDGAGAGQFF TGTGCCAGCAGCGACGGAGCGGGAGCTGGGCAGTTCTTC
TRBD1 15 TRBJ1-2 TRBV28 CASSLEGTANYGYTF TGTGCCAGCAGTTTAGAAGGGACAGCAAACTATGGCTACACCTTC
- 14 TRBJ2-2 TRBV27 CASSPGLNTGELFF TGTGCCAGCAGTCCAGGACTCAACACCGGGGAGCTGTTTTTT
TRBD2 17 TRBJ2-7 TRBV7-2 CASSLEGTSGVTYEQYF TGTGCCAGCAGCTTAGAAGGGACTAGCGGGGTAACCTACGAGCAGTACTTC
TRBD1 14 TRBJ1-1 TRBV28 CASREGAPNTEAFF TGTGCCAGCAGGGAGGGGGCCCCGAACACTGAAGCTTTCTTT
- 15 TRBJ2-5 TRBV4-3 CASSQDRWGRETQYF TGCGCCAGCAGCCAAGACAGATGGGGGCGTGAGACCCAGTACTTC
- 12 TRBJ2-1 TRBV28 CASAGRPNEQFF TGTGCCAGCGCCGGCAGGCCCAATGAGCAGTTCTTC
- 13 TRBJ2-5 TRBV6-5 CASSRTVRETQYF TGTGCCAGCAGCCGGACAGTTAGGGAGACCCAGTACTTC
- 13 TRBJ1-1 TRBV5-1 CASSLSRDTEAFF TGCGCCAGCAGCTTATCCCGAGACACTGAAGCTTTCTTT